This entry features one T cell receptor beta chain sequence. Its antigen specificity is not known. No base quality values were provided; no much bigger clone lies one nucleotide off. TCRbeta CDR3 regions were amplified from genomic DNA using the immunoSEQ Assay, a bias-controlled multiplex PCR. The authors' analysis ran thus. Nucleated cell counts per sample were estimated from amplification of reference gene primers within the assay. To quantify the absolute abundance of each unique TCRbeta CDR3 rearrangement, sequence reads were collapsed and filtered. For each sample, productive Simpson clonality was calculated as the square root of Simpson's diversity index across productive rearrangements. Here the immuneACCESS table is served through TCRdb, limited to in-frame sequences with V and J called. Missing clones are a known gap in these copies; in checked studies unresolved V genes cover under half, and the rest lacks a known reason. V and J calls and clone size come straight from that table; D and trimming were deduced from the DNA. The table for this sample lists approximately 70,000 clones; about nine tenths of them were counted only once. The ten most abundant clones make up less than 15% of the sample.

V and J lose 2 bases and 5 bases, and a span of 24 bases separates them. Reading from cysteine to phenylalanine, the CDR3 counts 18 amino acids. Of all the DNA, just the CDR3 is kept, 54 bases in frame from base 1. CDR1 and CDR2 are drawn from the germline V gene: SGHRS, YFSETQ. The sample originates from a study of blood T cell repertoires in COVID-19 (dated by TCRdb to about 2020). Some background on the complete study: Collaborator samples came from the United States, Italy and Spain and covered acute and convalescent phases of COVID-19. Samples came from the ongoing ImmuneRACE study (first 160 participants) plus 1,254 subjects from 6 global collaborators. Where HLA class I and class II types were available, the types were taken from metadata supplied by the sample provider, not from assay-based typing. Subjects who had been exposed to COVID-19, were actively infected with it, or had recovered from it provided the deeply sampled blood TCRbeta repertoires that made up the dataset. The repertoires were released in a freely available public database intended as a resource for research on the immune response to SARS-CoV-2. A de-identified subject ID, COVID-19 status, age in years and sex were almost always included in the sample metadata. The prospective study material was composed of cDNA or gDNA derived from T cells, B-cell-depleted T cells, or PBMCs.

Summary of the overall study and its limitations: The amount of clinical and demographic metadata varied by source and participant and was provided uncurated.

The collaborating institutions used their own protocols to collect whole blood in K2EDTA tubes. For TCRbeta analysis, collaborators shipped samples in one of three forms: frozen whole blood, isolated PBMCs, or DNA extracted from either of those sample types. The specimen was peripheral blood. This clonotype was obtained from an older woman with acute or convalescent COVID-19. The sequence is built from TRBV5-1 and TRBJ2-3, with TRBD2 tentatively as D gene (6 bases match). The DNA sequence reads TGCGCCAGCAGCTTTGGGGCGGAGGGACCTAGGCCGGTAGATACGCAGTATTTT. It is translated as CASSFGAEGPRPVDTQYF.